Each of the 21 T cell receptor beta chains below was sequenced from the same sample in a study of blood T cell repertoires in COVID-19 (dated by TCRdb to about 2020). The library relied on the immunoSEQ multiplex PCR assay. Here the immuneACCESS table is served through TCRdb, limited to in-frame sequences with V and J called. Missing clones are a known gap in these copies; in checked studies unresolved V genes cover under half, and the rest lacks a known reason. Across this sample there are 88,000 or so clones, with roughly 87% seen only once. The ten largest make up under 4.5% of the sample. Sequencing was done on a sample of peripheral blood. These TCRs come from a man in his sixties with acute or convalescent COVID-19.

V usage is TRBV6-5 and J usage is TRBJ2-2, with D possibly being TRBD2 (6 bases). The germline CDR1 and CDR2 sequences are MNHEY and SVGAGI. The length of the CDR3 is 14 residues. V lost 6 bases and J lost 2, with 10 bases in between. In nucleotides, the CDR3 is TGTGCCAGCAGAGGCGGGGTTAACACCGGGGAGCTGTTTTTT. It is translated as CASRGGVNTGELFF.

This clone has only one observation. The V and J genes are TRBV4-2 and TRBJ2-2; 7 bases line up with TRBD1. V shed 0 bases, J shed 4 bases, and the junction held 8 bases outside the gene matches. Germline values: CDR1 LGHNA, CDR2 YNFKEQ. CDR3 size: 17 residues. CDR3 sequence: CASSQEDRTPPTGELFF. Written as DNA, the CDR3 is TGTGCCAGCAGCCAAGAGGACAGGACACCTCCCACCGGGGAGCTGTTTTTT.

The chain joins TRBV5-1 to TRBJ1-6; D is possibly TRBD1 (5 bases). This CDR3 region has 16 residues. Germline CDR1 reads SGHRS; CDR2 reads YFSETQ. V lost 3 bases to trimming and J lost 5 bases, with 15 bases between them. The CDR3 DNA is TGCGCCAGCAGCTCTCAGGGAATGCCACATAATTCACCCCTCCACTTT. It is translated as CASSSQGMPHNSPLHF.

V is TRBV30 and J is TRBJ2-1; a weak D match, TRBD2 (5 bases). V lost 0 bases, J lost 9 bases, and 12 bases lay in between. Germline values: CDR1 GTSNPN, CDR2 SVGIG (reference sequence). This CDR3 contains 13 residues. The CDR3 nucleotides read TGTGCCTGGAGTGTACTAGAGTACGGTGAGCAGTTCTTC. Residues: CAWSVLEYGEQFF.

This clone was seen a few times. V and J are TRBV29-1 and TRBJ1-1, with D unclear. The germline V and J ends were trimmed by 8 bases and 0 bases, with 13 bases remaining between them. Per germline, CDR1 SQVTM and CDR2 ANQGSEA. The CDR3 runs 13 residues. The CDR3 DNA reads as TGCAGCTTCTTGAGCGCAGTGAACACTGAAGCTTTCTTT. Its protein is CSFLSAVNTEAFF. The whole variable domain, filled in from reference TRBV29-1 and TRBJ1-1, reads SAVISQKPSRDICQRGTSLTIQCQVDSQVTMMFWYRQQPGQSLTLIATANQGSEATYESGFVIDKFPISRPNLTFSTLTVSNMSPEDSSIYLCSFLSAVNTEAFFGQGTRLTVV.

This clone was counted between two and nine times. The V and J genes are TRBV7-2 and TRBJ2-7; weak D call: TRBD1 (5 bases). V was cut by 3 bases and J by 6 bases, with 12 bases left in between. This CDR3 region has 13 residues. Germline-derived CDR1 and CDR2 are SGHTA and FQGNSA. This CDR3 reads CASSFIIGAEQYF. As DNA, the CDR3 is TGTGCCAGCAGCTTCATCATAGGGGCCGAGCAGTACTTC.

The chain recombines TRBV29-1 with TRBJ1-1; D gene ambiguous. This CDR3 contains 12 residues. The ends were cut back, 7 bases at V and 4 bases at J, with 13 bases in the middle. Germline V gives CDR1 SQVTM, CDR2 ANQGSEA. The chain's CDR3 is CSGAAWRTEAFF. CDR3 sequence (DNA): TGCAGCGGGGCCGCGTGGCGCACTGAAGCTTTCTTT.

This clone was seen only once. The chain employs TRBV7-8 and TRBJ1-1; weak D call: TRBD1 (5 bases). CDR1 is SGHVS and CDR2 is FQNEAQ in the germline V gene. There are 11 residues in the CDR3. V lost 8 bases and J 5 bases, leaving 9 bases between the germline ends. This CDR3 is CASGGGTEAFF. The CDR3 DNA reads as TGTGCCAGCGGGGGAGGAACTGAAGCTTTCTTT.

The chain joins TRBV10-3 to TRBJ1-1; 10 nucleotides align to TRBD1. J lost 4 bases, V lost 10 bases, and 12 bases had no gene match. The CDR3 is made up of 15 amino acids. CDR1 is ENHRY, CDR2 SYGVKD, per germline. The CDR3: CATLNGDRGRTEAFF. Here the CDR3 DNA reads TGTGCCACCCTAAATGGTGACAGGGGGCGCACTGAAGCTTTCTTT.

CDR3 coding DNA: TGCGCCAGCAGCTTGGGGGACAGTCTATCTTTTTACGAGCAGTACTTC. Residues: CASSLGDSLSFYEQYF. The chain links TRBV5-1 to TRBJ2-7; 7 bases line up with TRBD1. The CDR3 is 16 residues long. Germline CDR1 reads SGHRS; CDR2 reads YFSETQ. After removal of 0 bases from V and 4 bases from J, the junction contained 10 bases not matched to a gene.

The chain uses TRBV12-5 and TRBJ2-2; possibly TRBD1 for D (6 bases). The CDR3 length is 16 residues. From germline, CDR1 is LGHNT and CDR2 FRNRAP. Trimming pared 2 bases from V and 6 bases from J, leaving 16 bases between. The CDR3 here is CASGLHLTGTAGELFF. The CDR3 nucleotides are TGTGCTAGTGGTTTGCACCTAACAGGGACGGCCGGGGAGCTGTTTTTT.

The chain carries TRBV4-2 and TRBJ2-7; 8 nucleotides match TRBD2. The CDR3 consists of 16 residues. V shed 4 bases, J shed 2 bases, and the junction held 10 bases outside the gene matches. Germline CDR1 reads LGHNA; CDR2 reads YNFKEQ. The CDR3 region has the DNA TGTGCCAGCAGCCCCGGGGGAGCGGGGGAAACCTACGAGCAGTACTTC. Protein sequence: CASSPGGAGETYEQYF.

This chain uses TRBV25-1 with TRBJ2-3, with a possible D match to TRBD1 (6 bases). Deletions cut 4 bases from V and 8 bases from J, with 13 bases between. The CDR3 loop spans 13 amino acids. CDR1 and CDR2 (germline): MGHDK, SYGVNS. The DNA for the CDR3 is TGTGCCAGCAGTGCCGCGGACAGTCCTACGCAGTATTTT. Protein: CASSAADSPTQYF.

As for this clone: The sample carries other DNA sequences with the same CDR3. CDR3 in amino acids: CASSLTSGSYEQYF. For the CDR3, the DNA is TGCGCCAGCAGCTTGACTAGCGGCTCCTACGAGCAGTACTTC. This chain links TRBV5-1 with TRBJ2-7; 8 bases are a match to TRBD2. This CDR3 is built from 14 residues. The germline CDR1 and CDR2 sequences are SGHRS and YFSETQ. Unmatched junction bases numbered 0, after V lost 1 base and J lost 0 bases.

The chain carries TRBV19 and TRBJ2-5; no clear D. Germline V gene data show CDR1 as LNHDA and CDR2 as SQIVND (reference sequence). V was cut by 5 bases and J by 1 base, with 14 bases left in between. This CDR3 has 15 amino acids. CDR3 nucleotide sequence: TGTGCCAGTAGTCTTGAGGCGCAGAGCCAAGAGACCCAGTACTTC. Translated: CASSLEAQSQETQYF.

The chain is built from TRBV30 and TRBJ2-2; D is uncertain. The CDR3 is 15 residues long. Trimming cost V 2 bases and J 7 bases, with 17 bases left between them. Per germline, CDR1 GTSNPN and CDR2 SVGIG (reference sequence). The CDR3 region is CAWSKPGFRFGELFF. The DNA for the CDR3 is TGTGCCTGGAGTAAACCAGGCTTTAGGTTCGGGGAGCTGTTTTTT.

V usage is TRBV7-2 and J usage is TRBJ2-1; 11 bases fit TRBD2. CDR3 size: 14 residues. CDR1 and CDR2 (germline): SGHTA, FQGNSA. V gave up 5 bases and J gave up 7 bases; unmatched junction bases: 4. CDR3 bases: TGTGCCAGCAGCCCGCTAGCGGGGGGTAATGAGCAGTTCTTC. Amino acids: CASSPLAGGNEQFF.

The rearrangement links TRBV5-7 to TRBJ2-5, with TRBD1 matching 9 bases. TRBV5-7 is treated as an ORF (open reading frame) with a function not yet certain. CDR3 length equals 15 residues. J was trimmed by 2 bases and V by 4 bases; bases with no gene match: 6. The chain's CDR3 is CASSAIGTGQETQYF. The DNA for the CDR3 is TGTGCCAGCAGCGCCATCGGGACAGGGCAAGAGACCCAGTACTTC.

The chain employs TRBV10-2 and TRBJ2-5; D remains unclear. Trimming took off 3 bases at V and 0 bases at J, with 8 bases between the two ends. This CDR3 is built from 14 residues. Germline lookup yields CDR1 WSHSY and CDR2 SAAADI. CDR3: CASSDPRHQETQYF. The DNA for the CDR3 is TGCGCCAGCAGTGACCCCAGGCACCAAGAGACCCAGTACTTC.

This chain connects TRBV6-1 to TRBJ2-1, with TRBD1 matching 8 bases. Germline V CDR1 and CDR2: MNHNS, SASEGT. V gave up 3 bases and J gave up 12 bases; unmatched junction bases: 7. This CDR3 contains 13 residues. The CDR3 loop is CASSEGQGTGQFF. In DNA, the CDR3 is TGTGCCAGCAGTGAGGGACAAGGGACAGGGCAGTTCTTC.

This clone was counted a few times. CDR3 DNA sequence: TGCGCCAGCAGCTTCCAGTGGAGTGGCACAGATACGCAGTATTTT. Translation: CASSFQWSGTDTQYF. The rearrangement joins TRBV5-1 to TRBJ2-3; no clear D. The V end was cut by 2 bases, the J end by 1 base, with 11 bases between. Germline CDR1 reads SGHRS; CDR2 reads YFSETQ. The CDR3 runs to 15 residues.